This T cell receptor (beta chain) was sequenced during a study of CD8+ T cells in alopecia areata. Study-level results: It was lesional scalp, especially alopecia totalis/universalis, that showed higher clonality than normal scalp.

Extracted RNA was reverse transcribed into cDNA, the sequencing template. Sequenced by immunoSEQ multiplex PCR; TCRdb stores in-frame clones only, minus some. This table holds about 200,000 clones, roughly 50% found once. Note on this clone: As yet, its antigen is unknown.

The CDR3 spans 14 residues. Looked up from germline, CDR1 is LNHDA and CDR2 is SQIVND (reference sequence). V was shortened by 5 bases and J by 4 bases, with 14 bases between the two germline ends. J is TRBJ2-5 and V is TRBV19; D possibly corresponds to TRBD2 (5 bases). Material: CD8+ T cells sorted from blood. The sequence came from a human donor in good health. The CDR3 DNA is TGTGCCAGTAGTTCCTTTGGACTGGGAGAGACCCAGTACTTC. It specifies CASSSFGLGETQYF.